The 2 T cell receptor beta chains reported below all come from one sample, sequenced in a study of cytomegalovirus exposure and HLA in healthy donors. Amplification used 60 Vbeta primers and 13 Jbeta primers. Clones were read by immunoSEQ multiplex PCR, and TCRdb kept only the in-frame ones, dropping some. This table holds 100,000 or so clones, 75% to 85% found once. Sequenced sample: PBMCs. These TCRs come from a man under 40 in good health and CMV-seronegative.

The chain is built from TRBV4-2 and TRBJ2-2, with 7 nucleotides matching TRBD2. The germline V gene encodes CDR1 LGHNA and CDR2 YNFKEQ. V shed 4 bases and J 6 bases; nucleotides not matched to a gene: 5. This CDR3 has 14 amino acids. The CDR3 nucleotides read TGTGCCAGCAGCCTCCTAGCGGCTTCCGGGGAGCTGTTTTTT. Translation gives CASSLLAASGELFF.

The chain employs TRBV6-5 and TRBJ2-7; 9 bases line up with TRBD1. Trimming took 7 bases from V and 2 from J; bases not matched to a gene: 6. CDR1 and CDR2 (germline): MNHEY, SVGAGI. The CDR3 is 14 amino acids. In DNA, the CDR3 is TGTGCCAGCAAAATTTACAGGGGGCCCTACGAGCAGTACTTC. It yields the protein CASKIYRGPYEQYF.